Each of the 22 T cell receptor beta chains below was sequenced from the same sample in a study of Ad26.COV2.S vaccination and SARS-CoV-2 variants. Treatment defined: some 19 received Ad26.COV2.S at low or high dose, single or two shots; 5 received placebo; per-sample allocation not given. After the first vaccine or placebo injection, samples were drawn on day 63. Generated by immunoSEQ multiplex PCR, the TCRdb table keeps only in-frame clones and is missing some. This sample yields hundreds of thousands of clones, of which 87% are seen a single time; 3.4% belongs to the top ten. The sample was peripheral blood, taken in a trial of Ad26.COV2.S vaccine versus placebo. These receptors were collected from a person aged 18-65 years who received the Ad26.COV2.S COVID-19 vaccine or a placebo.

This clone was observed once. The chain couples TRBV19 to TRBJ1-1; tentatively, D is TRBD1 (5 bases). The CDR3 runs to 15 residues. Germline CDR1 reads LNHDA; CDR2 reads SQIVND (reference sequence). Trimming shortened V by 0 bases and J by 0 bases, and 8 bases separated the two germline ends. CDR3 DNA sequence: TGTGCCAGTAGTATAGACCCGGGGCTGAACACTGAAGCTTTCTTT. It codes for CASSIDPGLNTEAFF. The full variable domain, completed using reference TRBV19 and TRBJ1-1, is DGGITQSPKYLFRKEGQNVTLSCEQNLNHDAMYWYRQDPGQGLRLIYYSQIVNDFQKGDIAEGYSVSREKKESFPLTVTSAQKNPTAFYLCASSIDPGLNTEAFFGQGTRLTVV.

This clone was observed a single time. The genes are TRBV5-1 and TRBJ2-3, with 8 nucleotides matching TRBD2. After removal of 7 bases from V and 2 bases from J, the junction contained 3 bases not matched to a gene. This CDR3 is 13 amino acids long. The germline V gene has CDR1 SGHRS and CDR2 YFSETQ. CDR3 nucleotides: TGCGCCAGCTCGGGACTAGTCACAGATACGCAGTATTTT. Protein: CASSGLVTDTQYF.

This chain links TRBV18 with TRBJ1-5, with D possibly being TRBD1 (6 bases). The CDR3 contains 15 residues. Germline CDR1 and CDR2: KGHSH and LQKENI. V lost 11 bases and J lost 6, with 23 bases in between. The CDR3 reads CASSRDTLMSQPQHF. CDR3 in DNA: TGTGCCTCCTCTCGGGACACCCTAATGAGTCAGCCCCAGCATTTT.

V usage is TRBV23-1 and J usage is TRBJ1-3; D is unresolved. TRBV23-1 is labeled an ORF, and its function is uncertain. The CDR3 has 14 residues. V was pared by 6 bases and J by 3 bases, with 12 bases between. The CDR3: CASRFRVCGNTIYF. The CDR3 DNA reads TGCGCCAGCAGGTTTCGGGTCTGTGGAAACACCATATATTTT.

J is TRBJ2-5 and V is TRBV9; TRBD2 matches 7 bases. The CDR3 sequence is 16 residues long. V was pared by 6 bases and J by 1 base, with 12 bases of the junction left unmatched. CDR1 and CDR2 from the germline V gene are SGDLS and YYNGEE. The CDR3 sequence is CASIRPGGGPQETQYF. The CDR3 DNA follows: TGTGCCAGCATCCGCCCTGGCGGGGGACCCCAAGAGACCCAGTACTTC.

The chain couples TRBV19 to TRBJ1-5; TRBD1 aligns across 7 bases. The CDR3 length is 16 residues. Germline CDR1 LNHDA, CDR2 SQIVND (reference sequence). Unmatched junction bases numbered 8, after V lost 1 base and J lost 5 bases. The CDR3 DNA reads TGTGCCAGTAGTATAGTAGAGAGGGGGCCCTATCAGCCCCAGCATTTT. Translation gives CASSIVERGPYQPQHF.

This chain connects TRBV3-1 (or the pseudogene TRBV3-2) to TRBJ1-2, with a possible D match to TRBD1 (5 bases). The CDR3 runs 17 residues. V was pared by 1 base and J by 0 bases, with 15 bases between. The germline gives CDR1 LGHDT, CDR2 YNNKEL (reference sequence). The CDR3 nucleotides are TGTGCCAGCAGCCAAGCCTTCAGGGTTCCAGCTAACTATGGCTACACCTTC. The encoded protein is CASSQAFRVPANYGYTF.

This clone was observed once. This chain connects TRBV7-6 to TRBJ2-6; a possible D gene is TRBD1 (6 bases). This CDR3 has 22 residues. Germline V gene data show CDR1 as SGHVS and CDR2 as FNYEAQ. V shed 7 bases and J shed 0 bases, with 31 bases lying between them. The CDR3 DNA reads as TGTGCCAGCACCGATCCCCCCGACAGGAATGAATGGGGAGTCTCTGGGGCCAACGTCCTGACTTTC. It codes for CASTDPPDRNEWGVSGANVLTF.

J is TRBJ2-1 and V is TRBV18, with TRBD1 matching over 7 bases. Per the germline V gene, CDR1 is KGHSH and CDR2 is LQKENI. The CDR3 has 16 amino acids. The V segment lost 3 bases and the J segment 1 base; nucleotides outside the gene matches: 6. This chain's CDR3 is CASSPEGARSYNEQFF. The DNA for the CDR3 is TGTGCCAGCTCACCCGAGGGGGCGCGGTCCTACAATGAGCAGTTCTTC. Looking up the rest from reference TRBV18 and TRBJ2-1 gives the full variable domain: NAGVMQNPRHLVRRRGQEARLRCSPMKGHSHVYWYRQLPEEGLKFMVYLQKENIIDESGMPKERFSAEFPKEGPSILRIQQVVRGDSAAYFCASSPEGARSYNEQFFGPGTRLTVL.

This chain joins TRBV6-5 and TRBJ1-6; a weak D match, TRBD1 (5 bases). Germline lookup yields CDR1 MNHEY and CDR2 SVGAGI. This CDR3 has 13 amino acids. Trimming removed 6 bases at V and 4 bases at J, with 7 bases between. CDR3 sequence: CASRTVYNSPLHF. CDR3 DNA: TGTGCCAGCAGGACAGTTTATAATTCACCCCTCCACTTT.

J is TRBJ1-5 and V is TRBV3-1 (or the pseudogene TRBV3-2); tentative D call: TRBD1 (5 bases). Trimming removed 2 bases from V and 0 bases from J, with 11 bases in between. CDR3 length: 16 amino acids. Germline CDR1 and CDR2: LGHDT and YNNKEL (reference sequence). In nucleotides, the CDR3 is TGTGCCAGCAGCCAAACCACAGGTGATAGCAATCAGCCCCAGCATTTT. It codes for CASSQTTGDSNQPQHF.

V and J are TRBV27 and TRBJ1-6; D is ambiguous. Between the trimmed V and J ends, which lost 6 bases and 0 bases, there was a span of 0 bases. The CDR3 loop spans 12 amino acids. Germline CDR1 reads MNHEY; CDR2 reads SMNVEV (reference sequence). Here the CDR3 DNA reads TGTGCCAGCAGCTCCTATAATTCACCCCTCCACTTT. Translation gives CASSSYNSPLHF.

The chain uses TRBV27 and TRBJ2-2, with D possibly called TRBD1 or TRBD2 (6 bases each). V was clipped by 2 bases and J by 3 bases, with 10 bases between them. The CDR3 is 15 residues long. CDR1 MNHEY and CDR2 SMNVEV come from the germline V gene (reference sequence). The CDR3 coding sequence is TGTGCCAGCAGTTTAAAGGGGGGCGACACCGGGGAGCTGTTTTTT. Its translation: CASSLKGGDTGELFF.

The gene calls are TRBV27 and TRBJ1-5; D remains unclear. Trimming stripped 9 bases from V and 2 bases from J, with 14 bases between. The V gene's germline CDR1 is MNHEY and CDR2 SMNVEV (reference sequence). This CDR3 has 14 residues. This CDR3 reads CASWGFQGNQPQHF. The CDR3 nucleotides read TGTGCCAGTTGGGGTTTCCAAGGCAATCAGCCCCAGCATTTT.

V usage is TRBV6-4 and J usage is TRBJ1-1, with unresolved D. V was pared by 3 bases and J by 2 bases, with 7 bases between. CDR1 is MRHNA, CDR2 SNTAGT, per germline. This CDR3 comprises 13 residues. The chain's CDR3 is CASSEERNTEAFF. The CDR3 nucleotides read TGTGCCAGCAGTGAGGAGCGAAACACTGAAGCTTTCTTT.

This rearrangement joins TRBV7-3 to TRBJ2-1; 13 bases agree with TRBD2. From germline, CDR1 is SGHTA and CDR2 FQGTGA. Unmatched junction bases numbered 5, after V lost 5 bases and J lost 7 bases. CDR3 length equals 15 residues. The CDR3 sequence: CASSPWTSGGNEQFF. DNA of the CDR3: TGTGCCAGCAGCCCCTGGACTAGCGGGGGAAATGAGCAGTTCTTC.

The chain has TRBV7-6 and TRBJ1-3, with D perhaps matching TRBD1 (5 bases). The V gene's germline CDR1 is SGHVS and CDR2 FNYEAQ. Trimming removed 5 bases at V and 0 bases at J, with 20 bases between. CDR3 length: 18 amino acids. In nucleotides, the CDR3 is TGTGCCAGCAGCCTGACCCTTGGGGGAAAGGACTCTGGAAACACCATATATTTT. This sequence encodes CASSLTLGGKDSGNTIYF.

V gene TRBV6-1 combines with J gene TRBJ2-7; D is possibly TRBD1 (5 bases). With 1 base removed from V and 4 bases from J, the gap between germline ends came to 8 bases. Germline V gene lookup returns CDR1 MNHNS and CDR2 SASEGT. The CDR3 covers 13 residues. DNA of the CDR3: TGTGCCAGCAGTGAAGGGACAACGTACGAGCAGTACTTC. It is translated as CASSEGTTYEQYF.

Concerning this clone: Other DNA sequences from this sample encode an identical CDR3 as well. The chain couples TRBV30 to TRBJ1-5; D remains ambiguous. The V end was cut by 2 bases, the J end by 2 bases, with 7 bases between. The length of the CDR3 is 13 residues. Germline V CDR1 and CDR2: GTSNPN, SVGIG (reference sequence). DNA for the CDR3: TGTGCCTGGAGTAGTGGCGGCAATCAGCCCCAGCATTTT. This codes for CAWSSGGNQPQHF.

This sequence joins TRBV3-1 (or the pseudogene TRBV3-2) and TRBJ2-2, with D possibly being TRBD1 (6 bases). This CDR3 has 16 residues. Germline values: CDR1 LGHDT, CDR2 YNNKEL (reference sequence). Deletions cut 3 bases from V and 3 bases from J, with 14 bases between. In DNA form, the CDR3 reads TGTGCCAGCAGCCACCCGAACAGGGATTACACCGGGGAGCTGTTTTTT. This translates into CASSHPNRDYTGELFF.

The chain links TRBV5-1 to TRBJ1-5; 7 bases align to TRBD1. Germline V gene sequence: CDR1 SGHRS, CDR2 YFSETQ. The CDR3 is 15 residues long. Unmatched junction bases numbered 5, after V lost 4 bases and J lost 1 base. The CDR3 loop is CASSPRGQSNQPQHF. The CDR3 bases are TGCGCCAGCAGCCCAAGGGGACAGAGCAATCAGCCCCAGCATTTT.

The chain carries TRBV6-5 and TRBJ1-2, with 11 bases that match TRBD1. V was clipped by 4 bases and J by 5 bases; unmatched bases: 9. The length of the CDR3 is 16 residues. CDR1 and CDR2 from the germline V gene are MNHEY and SVGAGI. The CDR3 loop is CASSSRTGGASYGYTF. Here the CDR3 DNA reads TGTGCCAGCAGTTCCCGGACAGGGGGCGCGAGTTATGGCTACACCTTC.